The sample holds one count of the clone carrying this T cell receptor (beta chain). Generated by immunoSEQ multiplex PCR, the TCRdb table keeps only in-frame clones and is missing some. The sample has roughly 100,000 clones, roughly 85% seen once; the top ten hold about 3%. This record comes from a study of T cell responses to AZD1222 COVID-19 vaccine. The CDR3 has 12 amino acids. Trimming stripped 6 bases from V and 3 bases from J, with 9 bases between. Germline CDR1 is SEHNR and CDR2 is FQNEAQ (reference sequence). The V gene is TRBV7-9, the J gene TRBJ2-7, with D unclear. This receptor was obtained from an adult in good health. This specimen was peripheral blood, taken on day 0 of AZD1222 vaccination. CDR3: CASSSTDYEQYF. For the CDR3, the DNA is TGTGCCAGCAGTTCGACTGACTACGAGCAGTACTTC.